These 13 T cell receptor beta chains came from one sample sequenced in a study of blood T cell repertoires in COVID-19. Method: immunoSEQ multiplex PCR; TCRdb's copy keeps in-frame clones and lacks some. Of some 320,000 clones in the sample, over 85% are singletons; the top ten hold roughly 2.9%. The specimen was PBMCs or T cells enriched from blood (not recorded which). Receptors were obtained from a woman between 50 and 59 years old who had been exposed to COVID-19.

V is TRBV4-2 and J is TRBJ2-3, with TRBD2 matching 9 bases. The CDR3 consists of 19 residues. The germline V gene has CDR1 LGHNA and CDR2 YNFKEQ. V was pared by 3 bases and J by 0 bases, with 13 bases of the junction left unmatched. CDR3 DNA: TGTGCCAGCAGCCATCCGGGAGCGGGGGGTTCCCCTAGCACAGATACGCAGTATTTT. It is translated as CASSHPGAGGSPSTDTQYF.

J is TRBJ1-1 and V is TRBV5-4; 8 bases fit TRBD1. Unmatched junction bases numbered 6, after V lost 4 bases and J lost 1 base. The CDR3 spans 15 residues. Germline V gene data show CDR1 as SGHNT and CDR2 as YYREEE (reference sequence). In nucleotides, the CDR3 is TGTGCCAGCAGCCCACGTACAGGGGGGAACACTGAAGCTTTCTTT. It specifies CASSPRTGGNTEAFF.

The chain combines TRBV4-1 with TRBJ2-5, with 7 bases identical to TRBD1. The CDR3 sequence is 14 residues long. CDR1 is MGHRA, CDR2 YSYEKL, per germline. The ends lost 3 bases at V and 2 bases at J; junction bases unmatched: 3. CDR3 sequence reads: CASSQFRGQETQYF. The CDR3 coding sequence is TGCGCCAGCAGCCAGTTCAGGGGGCAAGAGACCCAGTACTTC.

Concerning this clone itself: The same CDR3 arises from other DNA sequences in this sample as well. V and J are TRBV2 and TRBJ1-5; D perhaps matches TRBD1 (5 bases). V dropped 4 bases and J dropped 3 bases, with 13 bases sitting between them. This CDR3 has 15 amino acids. Germline V gene lookup returns CDR1 SNHLY and CDR2 FYNNEI. The CDR3, as DNA: TGTGCCAGCAGTGTTAGGGGAAACTCCAATCAGCCCCAGCATTTT. Amino acids: CASSVRGNSNQPQHF.

This clone was seen a handful of times. This chain links TRBV14 with TRBJ2-5, with 8 bases that match TRBD1. Per the germline V gene, CDR1 is SGHDN and CDR2 is FVKESK. J was trimmed by 4 bases and V by 4 bases; bases with no gene match: 8. This CDR3 contains 15 residues. The CDR3: CASSLDRGIGETQYF. Written as DNA, the CDR3 is TGTGCCAGCAGCCTCGACAGGGGAATTGGAGAGACCCAGTACTTC.

The V call is TRBV18, the J call TRBJ1-6; 7 nucleotides match TRBD1. V lost 3 bases to trimming and J lost 8 bases; unmatched junction nucleotides: 10. CDR1 and CDR2 (germline): KGHSH, LQKENI. The CDR3 extends over 16 amino acids. In DNA, the CDR3 is TGTGCCAGCTCACCGGACCAGGGGGTTTACGATTCACCCCTCCACTTT. It codes for CASSPDQGVYDSPLHF.

The gene calls are TRBV11-2 and TRBJ2-2; 12 bases match TRBD2. Germline values: CDR1 SGHAT, CDR2 FQNNGV. V shed 6 bases and J 3 bases; nucleotides not matched to a gene: 8. The CDR3 sequence is 17 residues long. The CDR3 protein is CASRTWTSGKYTGELFF. The CDR3 nucleotides read TGTGCCAGCAGAACCTGGACTAGCGGGAAATACACCGGGGAGCTGTTTTTT.

The chain links TRBV2 to TRBJ1-5; 8 bases fit TRBD1. This CDR3 comprises 15 residues. Trimming removed 4 bases from V and 1 base from J; junction bases left unmatched: 3. CDR1 SNHLY and CDR2 FYNNEI come from the germline V gene. DNA for the CDR3: TGTGCCAGCAGTGGGACAGGGCTAAGCAATCAGCCCCAGCATTTT. It codes for CASSGTGLSNQPQHF.

This clone was recorded only once. The chain recombines TRBV30 with TRBJ1-3, with a weak D call TRBD1 (6 bases). There are 14 residues in the CDR3. V was pared by 4 bases and J by 2 bases, with 12 bases between. CDR1 and CDR2 from the germline V gene are GTSNPN and SVGIG (reference sequence). The CDR3 nucleotides read TGTGCCTGGACAGGGGTGAATGCTGGAAACACCATATATTTT. Its protein product is CAWTGVNAGNTIYF.

The J gene is TRBJ2-7, the V gene TRBV27, with 11 bases matching TRBD2. The CDR3 sequence is 15 residues long. CDR1 is MNHEY, CDR2 SMNVEV, per germline (reference sequence). The V and J ends lost 3 bases and 2 bases, in that order; junction bases with no gene match: 3. CDR3 region: CASSLTSGAPYEQYF. In DNA form, the CDR3 reads TGTGCCAGCAGTTTGACTAGCGGGGCTCCCTACGAGCAGTACTTC.

The V and J genes are TRBV24-1 and TRBJ1-6; no definite D call. From germline, CDR1 is KGHDR and CDR2 SFDVKD. CDR3 size: 14 residues. V lost 4 bases and J lost 10, with 13 bases in between. The CDR3 region is CATSDRGVDSPLHF. The CDR3 nucleotides read TGTGCCACCAGTGACCGGGGAGTAGACTCACCCCTCCACTTT.

The chain employs TRBV28 and TRBJ2-1, with a possible D match to TRBD2 (7 bases). Trimming shortened V by 7 bases and J by 6 bases, and 22 bases separated the two germline ends. This CDR3 spans 16 amino acids. Germline values: CDR1 MDHEN, CDR2 SYDVKM. The CDR3 coding sequence is TGTGCCAGCACCCCTTCTTGGGGGGGCAGGAGCAATGAGCAGTTCTTC. Translation gives CASTPSWGGRSNEQFF.

This clone was recorded only once. The CDR3 sequence is CASSQSSARNEQYF. CDR3 nucleotide sequence: TGTGCCAGCAGCCAATCATCGGCTAGAAACGAGCAGTACTTC. The J gene is TRBJ2-7, the V gene TRBV16, with D unresolved. V was clipped by 0 bases and J by 5 bases, with 11 bases between them. Looked up from germline, CDR1 is KGHSY and CDR2 is FQNENV. This CDR3 contains 14 residues.